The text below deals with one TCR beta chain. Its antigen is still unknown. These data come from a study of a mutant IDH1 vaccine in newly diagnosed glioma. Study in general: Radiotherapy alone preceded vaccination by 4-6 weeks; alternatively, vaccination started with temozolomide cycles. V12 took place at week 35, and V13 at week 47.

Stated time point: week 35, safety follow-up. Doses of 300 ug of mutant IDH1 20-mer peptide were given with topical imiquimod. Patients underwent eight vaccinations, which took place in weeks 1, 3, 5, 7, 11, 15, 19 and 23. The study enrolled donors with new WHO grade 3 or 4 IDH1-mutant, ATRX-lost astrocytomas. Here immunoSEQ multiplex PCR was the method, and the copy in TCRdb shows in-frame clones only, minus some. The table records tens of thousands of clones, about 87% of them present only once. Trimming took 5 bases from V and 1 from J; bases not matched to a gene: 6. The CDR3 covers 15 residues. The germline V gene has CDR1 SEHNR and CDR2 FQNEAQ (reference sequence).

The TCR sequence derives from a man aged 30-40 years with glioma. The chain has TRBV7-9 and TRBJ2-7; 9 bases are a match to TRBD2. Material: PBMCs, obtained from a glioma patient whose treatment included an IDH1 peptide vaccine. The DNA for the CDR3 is TGTGCCAGCAGCGCCCGACTAGCGGAATCCTACGAGCAGTACTTC. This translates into CASSARLAESYEQYF. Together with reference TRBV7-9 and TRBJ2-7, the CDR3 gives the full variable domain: DTGVSQNPRHKITKRGQNVTFRCDPISEHNRLYWYRQTLGQGPEFLTYFQNEAQLEKSRLLSDRFSAERPKGSFSTLEIQRTEQGDSAMYLCASSARLAESYEQYFGPGTRLTVT.